The clone carrying this T cell receptor beta chain was counted only a few times. These data are taken from a study of T cells in Graves' hyperthyroidism and ophthalmopathy. Trimming left V 4 bases short and J 4 bases short, with 28 bases between. The CDR3 spans 20 residues. The germline V gene has CDR1 MNHEY and CDR2 SMNVEV (reference sequence). TCR beta CDR3 regions were amplified from RNA. First-round RT-PCR with HTBI primers amplified the TCR CDR3 region. TCRdb re-analysed the multiplex PCR reads in MiXCR, keeping a single row per CDR3 protein. The sample gives around 450,000 distinct CDR3 sequences, roughly 15% of which show up once; 5% to 6% is in the top ten.

The rearrangement joins TRBV27 to TRBJ1-4, with a possible D match to TRBD1 (5 bases). The sequenced sample consisted of blood. This clonotype originated in a woman aged 18-29 years with Graves' hyperthyroidism. The CDR3 coding sequence is TGTGCCAGCAGTTATAGGGGAGGGACCGTGGGAACTAATAGTAATGAAAAACTGTTTTTT. Translation: CASSYRGGTVGTNSNEKLFF.